This T cell receptor beta chain was found in a study of T cell responses to AZD1222 COVID-19 vaccine. Study results and caveats: Only after the peak T cell response were repertoires sampled. The donor cohort was predominantly white British with a female majority, and clonal diversity may have been underestimated. Baseline seropositivity characterized only 5 or 6 AZD1222 recipients.

Trimming took off 2 bases at V and 2 bases at J, with 10 bases between the two ends. From germline, CDR1 is MNHEY and CDR2 SVGAGI. This CDR3 has 15 residues. Turning to this clone: Its target is not known.

Sequencing used immunoSEQ multiplex PCR; TCRdb keeps in-frame clones, though not all of them. The sample contains roughly 110,000 clones, roughly 90% of which appear only once. The receptor comes from an adult who received the AZD1222 COVID-19 vaccine. The chain joins TRBV6-5 to TRBJ1-3; tentative D call: TRBD1 (5 bases). This specimen consisted of peripheral blood, obtained 28 days after the second AZD1222 dose. The CDR3 DNA reads as TGTGCCAGCAGTTACCAAGGGACCGCTGGAAACACCATATATTTT. It is translated as CASSYQGTAGNTIYF.